This T cell receptor beta chain was found in a study of blood T cells in healthy people across ages. At the level of the study: With template switching, about one barcoded beta molecule was captured per two T cells. Study-level results: It was the long-lived donors that had more naive CD4+ cells and higher diversity than aged donors. Diversity figures derived from one million T cells were judged to underestimate the true value.

This clonotype has ten or more counts. Antigen unknown. A J-beta primer mix and a sample-barcoded 5' primer were used in a second PCR of about 6 to 12 cycles. MiXCR, applied by TCRdb to the 5' RACE reads, yields one record per CDR3 protein. The sample includes hundreds of thousands of distinct CDR3 sequences, 40% to 45% of them seen just once. The V end was cut by 7 bases, the J end by 1 base, with 14 bases between. Germline V gene lookup returns CDR1 SQVTM and CDR2 ANQGSEA. The CDR3 is 14 amino acids. The TCR sequence derives from an older man in good health. Material for sequencing was blood. The V and J genes are TRBV29-1 and TRBJ2-1; perhaps TRBD1 as D (5 bases). The CDR3 region has the DNA TGCAGCGCCGCGGATCAGGGATCCTACAATGAGCAGTTCTTC. Protein product: CSAADQGSYNEQFF.